Ten or more counts support the clone carrying this T cell receptor beta chain. Germline CDR1 and CDR2: MNHEY and SVGEGT. This CDR3 is built from 15 residues. V lost 5 bases, J lost 2 bases, and 14 bases lay in between. The data stem from a study of T cells in Graves' hyperthyroidism and ophthalmopathy. Template material for amplifying TCR beta CDR3 regions consisted of RNA transcripts. The HTBI set primed first-round TCR CDR3 RT-PCR. TCRdb analysed the multiplex PCR reads with MiXCR anew, one entry per CDR3 protein. The table records about 250,000 distinct CDR3 sequences, around 15% of them present only once.

The receptor comes from a woman in her 50s with Graves' hyperthyroidism that later progressed to Graves' ophthalmopathy. Sequenced: blood. V usage is TRBV6-2 or TRBV6-3 and J usage is TRBJ2-3, with D possibly TRBD2 on 6 matching bases. The CDR3 DNA sequence: TGTGCCAGCAGTCGACGCGGGGCTACCACAGATACGCAGTATTTT. This sequence encodes CASSRRGATTDTQYF.